The clone carrying this T cell receptor beta chain occurred a few times. The antigen remains undetermined. These data belong to a study of T-cell memory formation after mild COVID-19. Study at large: Clusters were largely donor specific. Findings and limits, study-wide: CD4+ contracting clones were found mainly in CM and EM, and CD8+ ones in EMRA. Day 15 to 85 contractors were CD4/CD8 balanced; later expanders leaned CD4+. Several responding clones turned up in pre-infection memory, indicating that cross-reactive memory may have taken part.

In TCRdb, the 5' RACE reads were re-called with MiXCR into one record per CDR3 protein. This table has 300,000 to 400,000 distinct CDR3 sequences, approximately 16% appearing once. The receptor was derived from a man younger than 35 who had mild COVID-19 (a few samples of this study predate the infection). Cell type and time point are not known. Sequenced material: PBMCs or a T cell subset sorted from them (not recorded which).

CDR3 region: CASSDGFSGANVLTF. CDR3 sequence (DNA): TGTGCCAGCAGCGATGGGTTCTCTGGGGCCAACGTCCTGACTTTC. The rearrangement joins TRBV3-1 to TRBJ2-6; D ambiguous. Germline V gives CDR1 LGHDT, CDR2 YNNKEL (reference sequence). V lost 5 bases and J 0 bases, leaving 8 bases between the germline ends. CDR3 length equals 15 residues.